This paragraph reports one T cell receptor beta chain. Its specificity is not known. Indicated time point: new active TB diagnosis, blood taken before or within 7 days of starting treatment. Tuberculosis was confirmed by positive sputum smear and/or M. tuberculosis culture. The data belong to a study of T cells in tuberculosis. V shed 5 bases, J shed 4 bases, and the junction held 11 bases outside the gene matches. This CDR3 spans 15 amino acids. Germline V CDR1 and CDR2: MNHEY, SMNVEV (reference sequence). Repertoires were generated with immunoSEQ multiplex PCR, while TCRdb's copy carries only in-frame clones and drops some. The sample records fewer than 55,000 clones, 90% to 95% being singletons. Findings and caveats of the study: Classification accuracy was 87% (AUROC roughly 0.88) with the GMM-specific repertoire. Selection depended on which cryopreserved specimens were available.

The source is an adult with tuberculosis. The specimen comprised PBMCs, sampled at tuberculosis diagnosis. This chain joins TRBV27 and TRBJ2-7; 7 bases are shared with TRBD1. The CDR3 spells CASSPGTAAFYEQYF. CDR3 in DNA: TGTGCCAGCAGTCCCGGGACAGCTGCCTTTTACGAGCAGTACTTC.